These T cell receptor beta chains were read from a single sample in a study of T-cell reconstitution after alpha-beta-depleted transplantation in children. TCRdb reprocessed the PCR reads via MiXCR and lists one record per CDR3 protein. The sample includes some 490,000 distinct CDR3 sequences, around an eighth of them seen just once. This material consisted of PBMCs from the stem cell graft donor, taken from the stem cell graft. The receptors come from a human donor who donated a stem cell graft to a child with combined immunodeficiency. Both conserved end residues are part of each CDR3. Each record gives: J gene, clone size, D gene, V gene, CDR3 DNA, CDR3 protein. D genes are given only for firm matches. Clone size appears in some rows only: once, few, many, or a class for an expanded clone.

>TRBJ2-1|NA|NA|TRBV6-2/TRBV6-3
TGTGCCAGCAGGAGGCCTAACGCGGGTCTAATCAATGAGCAGTTCTTC
CASRRPNAGLINEQFF
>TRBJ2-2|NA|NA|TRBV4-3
TGCGCCAGCAGCCAAGCCAGGGGAACCGGGGAGCTGTTTTTT
CASSQARGTGELFF
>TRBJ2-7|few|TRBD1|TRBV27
TGTGCCAGCAGTCCTATAGGGACAGCTTACGAGCAGTACTTC
CASSPIGTAYEQYF
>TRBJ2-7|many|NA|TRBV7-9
TGTGCCAGCAGCGTTGCTTACTACGAGCAGTACTTC
CASSVAYYEQYF
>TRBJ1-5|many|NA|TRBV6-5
TGTGCCAGCAGTTACTCAGGGTACAATCAGCCCCAGCATTTT
CASSYSGYNQPQHF
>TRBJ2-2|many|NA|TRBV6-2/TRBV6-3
TGTGCCAGCACTGAGGAAGAACCTGTGGGCACCGGGGAGCTGTTTTTT
CASTEEEPVGTGELFF
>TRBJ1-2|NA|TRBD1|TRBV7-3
TGTGCCAGCAGCTTCCGACAGGGTCCCTATGGCTACACCTTC
CASSFRQGPYGYTF
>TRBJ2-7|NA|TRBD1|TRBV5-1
TGCGCCAGCAGCGGCTTCGACCGGGACAGGCGGTCCGAGCAGTACTTC
CASSGFDRDRRSEQYF
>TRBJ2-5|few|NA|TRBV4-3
TGCGCCAGCAGCCAAGAAACGGAGCTCAGAGAGACCCAGTACTTC
CASSQETELRETQYF
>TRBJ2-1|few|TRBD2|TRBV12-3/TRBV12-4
TGTGCCAGCAGTTTTTTGACTAGCGGGAGCCATGAGCAGTTCTTC
CASSFLTSGSHEQFF
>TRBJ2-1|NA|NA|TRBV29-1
TGCAGCGTTGAATTGCTAGGGGGGCCCCTCGATGAGCAGTTCTTC
CSVELLGGPLDEQFF
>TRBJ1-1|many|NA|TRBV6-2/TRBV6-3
TGTGCCAGCAGTGATATCAATGAAGCTTTCTTT
CASSDINEAFF
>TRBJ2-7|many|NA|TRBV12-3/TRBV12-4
TGTGCCAGCAGTTTTCAGGGGTGGATGGGCTACGAGCAGTACTTC
CASSFQGWMGYEQYF
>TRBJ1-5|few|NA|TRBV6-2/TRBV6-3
TGTGCCAGCAGTACGACGAGAAGCGGCAATCAGCCCCAGCATTTT
CASSTTRSGNQPQHF
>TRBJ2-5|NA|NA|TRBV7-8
TGTGCCAGCAGCTTTCTAGGGATAATGGGGACCCAGTACTTC
CASSFLGIMGTQYF
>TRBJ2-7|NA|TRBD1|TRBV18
TGTGCCAGCTCACCGGGACAGGGGGCCAACGAGCAGTACTTC
CASSPGQGANEQYF
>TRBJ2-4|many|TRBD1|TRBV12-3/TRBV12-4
TGTGCCAGCTGGGGACAGGGGGAAAACATTCAGTACTTC
CASWGQGENIQYF
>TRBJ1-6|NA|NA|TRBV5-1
TGCGCCAGCAGCTTGGGGTGGGGGAGCTCCTATAATTCACCCCTCCACTTT
CASSLGWGSSYNSPLHF
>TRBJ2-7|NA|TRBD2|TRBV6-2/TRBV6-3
TGTGCCAGCACCCCGGGTAGCGGGAGATGGGAGCAGTACTTC
CASTPGSGRWEQYF
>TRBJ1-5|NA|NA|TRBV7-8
TGTGCCAGCAGTAAGGACCAAGGGGTAGGTCAGCCCCAGCATTTT
CASSKDQGVGQPQHF
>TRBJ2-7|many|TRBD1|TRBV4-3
TGCGCCAGCAGCCAAGGGACAGGGGACTACGAGCAGTACTTC
CASSQGTGDYEQYF
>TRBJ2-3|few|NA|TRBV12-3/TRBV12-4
TGTGCCAGCAGTTCCCAGGGGCCCATTAGCACAGATACGCAGTATTTT
CASSSQGPISTDTQYF
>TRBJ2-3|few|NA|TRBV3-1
TGTGCCAGCAGCCAAGGATACGATAAGTTCACAGATACGCAGTATTTT
CASSQGYDKFTDTQYF
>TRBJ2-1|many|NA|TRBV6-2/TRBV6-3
TGTGCCAGCAAAGGGGGGGTCTTCCAAATGGGTGAGCAGTTCTTC
CASKGGVFQMGEQFF
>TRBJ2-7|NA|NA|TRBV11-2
TGTGCCAGCAGCTCCCGCGTCCCTCGACAGCAAGCCTCCTACGAGCAGTACTTC
CASSSRVPRQQASYEQYF
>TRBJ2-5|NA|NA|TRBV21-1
TGTGCCAGCAGCAAAAGCCAAACAGGGCCCCCATGGCAAGAGACCCAGTACTTC
CASSKSQTGPPWQETQYF
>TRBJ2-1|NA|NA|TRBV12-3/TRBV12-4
TGTGCCAGCAGTTTAGTATATCAGGGGTTCTACAATGAGCAGTTCTTC
CASSLVYQGFYNEQFF
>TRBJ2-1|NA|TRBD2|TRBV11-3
TGTGCCAGCAGCTTAACTAGCGGGATTGTGGGTGAGCAGTTCTTC
CASSLTSGIVGEQFF
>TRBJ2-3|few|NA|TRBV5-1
TGCGCCAGCAGCAGTCTCAGGGAACCTAGCACAGATACGCAGTATTTT
CASSSLREPSTDTQYF
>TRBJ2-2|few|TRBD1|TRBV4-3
TGCGCCAGCAGCACTCGACAGGGCCGGGCCGGGGAGCTGTTTTTT
CASSTRQGRAGELFF
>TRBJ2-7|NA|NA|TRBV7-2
TGTGCCAGCAGCCGCACAGGGGCGCGGGGATACGAGCAGTACTTC
CASSRTGARGYEQYF
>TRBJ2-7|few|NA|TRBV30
TGTGCCTCGCAGTGGACAAGCTCCTACGAGCAGTACTTC
CASQWTSSYEQYF
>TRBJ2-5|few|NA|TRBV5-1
TGCGCCAGCAGCTCACCTAGGCCGGGACTGGGTATTTGGACCCAGTACTTC
CASSSPRPGLGIWTQYF
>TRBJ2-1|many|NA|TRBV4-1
TGCGCCAGCAGCCAAGATGGGGGACGTGAGCAGTTCTTC
CASSQDGGREQFF
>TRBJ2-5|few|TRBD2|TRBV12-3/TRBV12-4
TGTGCCAGCAGCCCCCTCAGGAGCGGGAGGGCCTTGAAGACCCAGTACTTC
CASSPLRSGRALKTQYF
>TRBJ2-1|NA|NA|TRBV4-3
TGCGCCAGCAGCCAAGATAATCGGCAAATTGAGCAGTTCTTC
CASSQDNRQIEQFF
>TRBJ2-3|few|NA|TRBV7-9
TGTGCCAGCAGCTTACCGCCCCACGGCACAGATACGCAGTATTTT
CASSLPPHGTDTQYF
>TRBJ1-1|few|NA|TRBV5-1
TGCGCCAGCAGCGCAGGGACGTTGATGAACACTGAAGCTTTCTTT
CASSAGTLMNTEAFF
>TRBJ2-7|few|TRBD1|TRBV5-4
TGTGCCAGCAGCTTGGAAGGGGGCGCGCTTCGTTACGAGCAGTACTTC
CASSLEGGALRYEQYF
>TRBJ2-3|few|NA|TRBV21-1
TGTGCCAGCAGGAAGGAGGGGAGCACAGATACGCAGTATTTT
CASRKEGSTDTQYF
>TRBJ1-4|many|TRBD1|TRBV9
TGTGCCAGCAGTTCAGGACAGGGGAACGAAAAACTGTTTTTT
CASSSGQGNEKLFF
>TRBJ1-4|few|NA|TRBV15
TGTGCCACCAGCGCCGAGGACGGGCCCTATGAAAAACTGTTTTTT
CATSAEDGPYEKLFF
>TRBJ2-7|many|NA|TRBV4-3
TGCGCCAGCAGCCAAGATCCAGGGAGAGAGCAGTACTTC
CASSQDPGREQYF
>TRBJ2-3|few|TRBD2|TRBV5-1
TGCGCCAGCAGCTTACTAGCGGGGGGGCCGGACACAGATACGCAGTATTTT
CASSLLAGGPDTDTQYF
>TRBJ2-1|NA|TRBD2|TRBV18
TGTGCCAGCTCACCACCCTGGGGGGGAAGCTCCTACAATGAGCAGTTCTTC
CASSPPWGGSSYNEQFF
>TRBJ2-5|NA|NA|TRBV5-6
TGTGCCAGCAGCTTAAGTTGGGGGTCAGGACAAGAGACCCAGTACTTC
CASSLSWGSGQETQYF
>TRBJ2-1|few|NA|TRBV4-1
TGCGCCAGCAGCCAAGTGACCGATAACAATGAGCAGTTCTTC
CASSQVTDNNEQFF
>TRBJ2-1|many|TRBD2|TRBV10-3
TGTGCCATCAGCCGACTAGCGGGAAGTGAGCAGTTCTTC
CAISRLAGSEQFF
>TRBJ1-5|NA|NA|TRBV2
TGTGCCAGCAGTGTGGGGAGTGAGCCCCAGCATTTT
CASSVGSEPQHF
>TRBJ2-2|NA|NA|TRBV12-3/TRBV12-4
TGTGCCAGCAGTTTTCTCGGGGAGCTGTTTTTT
CASSFLGELFF
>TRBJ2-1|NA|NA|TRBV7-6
TGTGCCAGCAGCTTAGTGGCACAAAGCTCCTACAATGAGCAGTTCTTC
CASSLVAQSSYNEQFF
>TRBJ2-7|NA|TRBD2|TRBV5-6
TGTGCCAGCAGCACGGGACTAGCGGCTACCTACGAGCAGTACTTC
CASSTGLAATYEQYF
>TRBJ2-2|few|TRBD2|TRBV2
TGTGCCTCATCAGGACCAGCGGGGTACACCGGGGAGCTGTTTTTT
CASSGPAGYTGELFF